This T cell receptor beta chain was sequenced during a study of CXCR3-negative and CXCR3-positive naive CD8 T cells. Notes on this clonotype: Its antigen is not known.

Findings and caveats of the study: Memory CD8+ cells had much lower diversity, and both naive subsets had comparably high diversity. Post-cryopreservation CXCR3 expression was partly diminished, and the bulk of assays employed fresh PBMCs.

Germline lookup yields CDR1 SQVTM and CDR2 ANQGSEA. The CDR3 sequence is 16 residues long. All CD8+ T cell subsets were sorted in triplicate at 300,000 cells each. The TRB libraries of cDNA were built by UMI-labeled 5' RACE. TCRdb re-called the 5' RACE reads and catalogs CDR3 proteins one per entry, DNA excluded. The listing records just over 60,000 distinct CDR3 sequences. The rearrangement joins TRBV29-1 to TRBJ2-2. Sequenced sample: naive CXCR3- CD8+ T cells from blood. Subset given: CD45RO-CCR7+CD27+CD95- naive CD8+ T cells lacking CXCR3 (TNR3-). The receptor was derived from a human donor in good health. Some clones in this sample may be carry-over from other donors' samples. The CDR3 sequence: CSVEVTTGTNTGELFF.